These 2 T cell receptor beta chains share one sample of origin, sequenced in a study of breast tumors, draining lymph nodes, adjacent tissues. Axillary draining lymph nodes of breast cancer patients supplied the node samples. TCRdb fed the multiplex PCR reads into MiXCR, producing one record per CDR3 protein. Of under 110,000 distinct CDR3 sequences in the sample, 30% were seen once. The sample was axillary lymph node tissue. All receptors come from a female donor with breast cancer. Some clones in this sample may be carry-over from other donors' samples.

This clonotype was detected ten times or more. At one end, the junction sequence differs from germline, possibly due to a read error. The rearrangement links TRBV5-6 to TRBJ2-2, with a possible D match to TRBD2 (6 bases). This CDR3 spans 15 amino acids. CDR1 is SGHDT, CDR2 YYEEEE, per germline. This chain's CDR3 is CASSLVSGLAGGLFF. The DNA of the CDR3 is TGTGCCAGCAGCTTGGTTTCAGGGCTGGCCGGGGGGCTGTTTTTT.

This clonotype was detected many times. The CDR3 nucleotides read TGTGCCAGCAGTGAGGGGGATGGCCTGTTTTTT. Its translation: CASSEGDGLFF. The rearrangement links TRBV2 to TRBJ1-4, with D possibly being TRBD1 (5 bases). Germline CDR1 reads SNHLY; CDR2 reads FYNNEI. This CDR3 contains 11 residues. Trimming removed 3 bases from V and 14 bases from J, with 10 bases in between.